Sequencing of this T cell receptor (beta chain) was carried out in a study of blood T cell repertoires in COVID-19. Data came from immunoSEQ multiplex PCR; TCRdb stores just in-frame clones and leaves some out. Of 150,000 to 180,000 clones listed, more than 80% were seen once; the top ten hold 0.5% to 0.55%. J gave up 3 bases and V 5 bases, and 10 bases lay outside the gene matches. The CDR3 has 16 amino acids. CDR1 is SGHDN and CDR2 is FVKESK in the germline V gene. The sample taken for sequencing was peripheral blood. The chain couples TRBV14 to TRBJ1-2; 9 positions match TRBD1. The clonotype comes from a man aged 50-60 years with acute or convalescent COVID-19. DNA for the CDR3: TGTGCCAGCAGCTCCGGGACAGGGATCCATCACTATGGCTACACCTTC. This codes for CASSSGTGIHHYGYTF. The variable domain in full, completed from reference TRBV14 and TRBJ1-2, reads EAGVTQFPSHSVIEKGQTVTLRCDPISGHDNLYWYRRVMGKEIKFLLHFVKESKQDESGMPNNRFLAERTGGTYSTLKVQPAELEDSGVYFCASSSGTGIHHYGYTFGSGTRLTVV.